The table lists the clone carrying this T cell receptor (beta chain) with many counts. The CDR3 contains 13 residues. Germline CDR1 and CDR2: MNHEY and SVGEGT. V was trimmed by 8 bases and J by 0 bases, leaving 11 bases between them. This specimen belongs to a study of regulatory T cells in long-lasting Graves disease. About the research overall: Antithyroid drugs had been taken by newly diagnosed Graves' patients for under 3 months.

CDR3-region Arm-PCR and iRepertoire HTBI primers produced the TCR beta libraries. TCRdb itself ran the multiplex PCR reads through MiXCR, one entry per CDR3 protein. The table lists approximately 440,000 distinct CDR3 sequences, about 16% of them singletons. Stated time point: newly diagnosed GD, antithyroid drugs for less than 3 months. Researchers made the TCR library from RNA that was extracted from PBMCs. These data are also associated with another study on T cells in Graves' hyperthyroidism and ophthalmopathy.

This sequence was found in a man in his forties with Graves disease. This specimen was peripheral blood mononuclear cells (PBMCs), taken at new diagnosis, from a patient treated with antithyroid drugs. J is TRBJ2-7 and V is TRBV6-2 or TRBV6-3, with D tentatively TRBD1 (5 bases). CDR3 in amino acids: CASCDRSSYEQYF. CDR3 in DNA: TGTGCCAGCTGTGACAGAAGCTCCTACGAGCAGTACTTC.